Sequencing of this T cell receptor beta chain was carried out in a study of PD-1 and CTLA-4 blockade in melanoma. V lost 3 bases and J lost 2, with 10 bases in between. The CDR3 contains 14 residues. Germline CDR1 is MDHEN and CDR2 is SYDVKM. In its sample, this clone was seen once. Produced via immunoSEQ multiplex PCR; TCRdb's table is partial and in-frame only. The sample yields about 30,000 clones, about 88% seen once. The chain combines TRBV28 with TRBJ1-1; no definite D call. The sequenced sample was CD8+ T cells from peripheral blood, obtained from a patient given anti-PD-1 treatment. This TCR was recovered from a human donor with melanoma. The CDR3 sequence is CASSLTRGNTEAFF. In nucleotides, the CDR3 is TGTGCCAGCAGTTTGACGAGAGGAAACACTGAAGCTTTCTTT.